This TCR beta chain was recovered during a study of early T cells in non-severe SARS-CoV-2 infection. TCRdb passed the 5' RACE reads through MiXCR, listing each CDR3 protein once. The sample has fewer than 35,000 distinct CDR3 sequences, around 6% seen once. In its sample, this clonotype was seen a few times. The receptor was derived from an adult who was a healthcare worker with PCR-confirmed SARS-CoV-2 infection or an uninfected control (not recorded which). The material sequenced was whole blood.

In DNA, the CDR3 is TGTGCCAGCAGCTCAAGGGTTAGCACAGATACGCAGTATTTT. Its translation is CASSSRVSTDTQYF. The chain combines TRBV5-4 with TRBJ2-3; D is uncertain. V was clipped by 3 bases and J by 0 bases, with 8 bases between them. This CDR3 is built from 14 residues. Germline CDR1 reads SGHNT; CDR2 reads YYREEE (reference sequence).